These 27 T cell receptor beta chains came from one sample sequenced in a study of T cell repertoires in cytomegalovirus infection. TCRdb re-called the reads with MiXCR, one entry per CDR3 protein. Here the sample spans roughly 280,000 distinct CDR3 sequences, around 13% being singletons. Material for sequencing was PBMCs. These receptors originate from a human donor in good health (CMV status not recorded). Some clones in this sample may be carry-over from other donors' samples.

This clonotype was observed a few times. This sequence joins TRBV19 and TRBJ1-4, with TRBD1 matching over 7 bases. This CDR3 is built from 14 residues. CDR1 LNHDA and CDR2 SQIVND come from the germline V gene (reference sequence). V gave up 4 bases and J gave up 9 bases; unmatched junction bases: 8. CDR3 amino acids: CASSTGQDLKKLFF. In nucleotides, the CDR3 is TGTGCCAGTAGTACTGGACAGGATTTGAAAAAACTGTTTTTT.

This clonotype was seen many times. In nucleotides, the CDR3 is TGTGCCAGCAGCCTACTAGCGGGGGGGTACGAGCAGTACTTC. Protein: CASSLLAGGYEQYF. The rearrangement joins TRBV7-3 to TRBJ2-7; 13 nucleotides match TRBD2. Trimming removed 5 bases from V and 4 bases from J; junction bases left unmatched: 2. In germline, CDR1 is SGHTA, CDR2 FQGTGA. CDR3 size: 14 residues.

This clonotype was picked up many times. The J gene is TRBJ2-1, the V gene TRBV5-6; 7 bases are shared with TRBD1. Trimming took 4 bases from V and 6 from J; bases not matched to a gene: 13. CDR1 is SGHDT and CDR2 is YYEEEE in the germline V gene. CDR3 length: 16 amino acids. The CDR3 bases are TGTGCCAGCAGCCCCGACCGGGACAGATCAGGCAATGAGCAGTTCTTC. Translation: CASSPDRDRSGNEQFF.

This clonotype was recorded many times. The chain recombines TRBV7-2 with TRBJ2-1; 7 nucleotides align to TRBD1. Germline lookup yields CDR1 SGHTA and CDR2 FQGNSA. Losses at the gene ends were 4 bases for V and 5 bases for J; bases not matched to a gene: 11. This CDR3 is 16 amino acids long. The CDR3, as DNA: TGTGCCAGCAGCTCACCGGGACAGACGAGGGACAATGAGCAGTTCTTC. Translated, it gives CASSSPGQTRDNEQFF.

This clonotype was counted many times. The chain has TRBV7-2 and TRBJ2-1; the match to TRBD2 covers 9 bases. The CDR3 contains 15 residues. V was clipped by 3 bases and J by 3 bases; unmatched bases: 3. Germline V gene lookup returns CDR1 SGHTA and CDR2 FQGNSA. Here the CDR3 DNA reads TGTGCCAGCAGCTTCTCTAGCGGGAACTACAATGAGCAGTTCTTC. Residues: CASSFSSGNYNEQFF.

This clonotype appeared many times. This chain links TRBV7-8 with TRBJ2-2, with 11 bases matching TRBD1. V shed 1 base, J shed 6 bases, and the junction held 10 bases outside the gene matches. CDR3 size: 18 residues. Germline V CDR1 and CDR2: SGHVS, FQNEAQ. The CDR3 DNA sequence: TGTGCCAGCAGCTTAGTTCCCGGACAGGGGGCTGGGGCCGGGGAGCTGTTTTTT. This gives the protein CASSLVPGQGAGAGELFF.

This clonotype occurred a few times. The CDR3 sequence: CASRGDRGHTEAFF. The CDR3 DNA is TGTGCCAGCAGGGGGGACAGGGGACACACTGAAGCTTTCTTT. The J gene is TRBJ1-1, the V gene TRBV2; 10 bases are shared with TRBD1. Germline-derived CDR1 and CDR2 are SNHLY and FYNNEI. J lost 3 bases, V lost 6 bases, and 4 bases had no gene match. CDR3 length: 14 amino acids.

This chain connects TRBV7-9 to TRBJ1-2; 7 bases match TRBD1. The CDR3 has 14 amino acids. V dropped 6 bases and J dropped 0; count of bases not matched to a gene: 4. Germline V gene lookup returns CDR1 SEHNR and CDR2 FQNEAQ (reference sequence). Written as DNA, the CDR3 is TGTGCCAGCAGTAAACAGGGGTCTAACTATGGCTACACCTTC. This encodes CASSKQGSNYGYTF.

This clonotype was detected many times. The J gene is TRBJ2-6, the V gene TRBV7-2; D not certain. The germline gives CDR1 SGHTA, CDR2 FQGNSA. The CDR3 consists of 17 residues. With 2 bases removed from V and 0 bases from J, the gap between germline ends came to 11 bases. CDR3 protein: CASSLRQAASGANVLTF. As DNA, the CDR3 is TGTGCCAGCAGCTTACGGCAGGCAGCCTCTGGGGCCAACGTCCTGACTTTC.

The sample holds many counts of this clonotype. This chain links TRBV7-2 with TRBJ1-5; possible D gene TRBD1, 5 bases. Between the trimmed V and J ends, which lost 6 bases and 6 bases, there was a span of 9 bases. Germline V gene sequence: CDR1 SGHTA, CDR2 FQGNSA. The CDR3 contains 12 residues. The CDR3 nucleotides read TGTGCCAGCAGTTCAGGGACTCAGCCCCAGCATTTT. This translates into CASSSGTQPQHF.

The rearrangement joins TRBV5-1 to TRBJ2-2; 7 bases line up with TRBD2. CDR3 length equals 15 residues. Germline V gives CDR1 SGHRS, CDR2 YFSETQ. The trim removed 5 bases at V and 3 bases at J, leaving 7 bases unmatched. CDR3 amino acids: CASRGLPGDTGELFF. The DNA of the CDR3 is TGCGCCAGCAGGGGACTACCCGGGGACACCGGGGAGCTGTTTTTT.

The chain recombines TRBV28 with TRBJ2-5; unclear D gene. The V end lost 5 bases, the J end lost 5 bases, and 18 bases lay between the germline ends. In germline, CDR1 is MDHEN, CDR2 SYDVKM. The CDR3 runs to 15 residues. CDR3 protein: CASSPSGLIEETQYF. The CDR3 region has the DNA TGTGCCAGCAGTCCCTCCGGCCTTATAGAGGAGACCCAGTACTTC.

CDR3: CSARVGTSTGELFF. The CDR3 nucleotides read TGCAGTGCTAGAGTCGGGACTTCCACCGGGGAGCTGTTTTTT. This rearrangement joins TRBV20-1 to TRBJ2-2; maybe TRBD2 (6 bases). Deletions cut 1 base from V and 4 bases from J, with 10 bases between. The germline V gene encodes CDR1 DFQATT and CDR2 SNEGSKA (reference sequence). The CDR3 consists of 14 residues.

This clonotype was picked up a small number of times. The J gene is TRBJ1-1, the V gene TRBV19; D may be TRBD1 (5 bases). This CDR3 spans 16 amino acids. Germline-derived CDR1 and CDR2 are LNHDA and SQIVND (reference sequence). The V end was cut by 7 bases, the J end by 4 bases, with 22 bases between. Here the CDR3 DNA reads TGTGCCAGTACCCCCCCTGGGACGAAGGGTGCCACTGAAGCTTTCTTT. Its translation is CASTPPGTKGATEAFF.

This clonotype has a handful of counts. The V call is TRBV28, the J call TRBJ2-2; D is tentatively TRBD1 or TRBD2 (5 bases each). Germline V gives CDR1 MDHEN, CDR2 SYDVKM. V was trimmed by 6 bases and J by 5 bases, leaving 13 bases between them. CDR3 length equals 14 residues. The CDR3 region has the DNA TGTGCCAGCAGAACCGGGACGCCAACCGGGGAGCTGTTTTTT. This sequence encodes CASRTGTPTGELFF.

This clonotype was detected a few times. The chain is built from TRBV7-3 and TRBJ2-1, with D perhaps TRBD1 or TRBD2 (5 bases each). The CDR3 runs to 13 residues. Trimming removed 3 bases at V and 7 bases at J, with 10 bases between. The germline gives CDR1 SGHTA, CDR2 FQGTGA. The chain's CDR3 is CASSFRDGNEQFF. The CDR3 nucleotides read TGTGCCAGCAGCTTCCGGGACGGGAATGAGCAGTTCTTC.

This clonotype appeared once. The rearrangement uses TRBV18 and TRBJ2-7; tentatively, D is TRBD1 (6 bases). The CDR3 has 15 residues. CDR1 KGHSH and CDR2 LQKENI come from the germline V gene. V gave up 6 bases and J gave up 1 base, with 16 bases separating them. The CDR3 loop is CASSEYRDKSYEQYF. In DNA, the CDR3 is TGTGCCAGCTCGGAGTACCGGGACAAATCCTACGAGCAGTACTTC. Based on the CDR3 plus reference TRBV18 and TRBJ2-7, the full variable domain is NAGVMQNPRHLVRRRGQEARLRCSPMKGHSHVYWYRQLPEEGLKFMVYLQKENIIDESGMPKERFSAEFPKEGPSILRIQQVVRGDSAAYFCASSEYRDKSYEQYFGPGTRLTVT.

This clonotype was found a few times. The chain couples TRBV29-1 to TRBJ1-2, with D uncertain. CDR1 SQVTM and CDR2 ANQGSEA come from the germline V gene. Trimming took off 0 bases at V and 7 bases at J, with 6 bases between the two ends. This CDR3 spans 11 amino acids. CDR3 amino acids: CSVEDRVGYTF. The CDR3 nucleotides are TGCAGCGTTGAAGATCGGGTTGGCTACACCTTC.

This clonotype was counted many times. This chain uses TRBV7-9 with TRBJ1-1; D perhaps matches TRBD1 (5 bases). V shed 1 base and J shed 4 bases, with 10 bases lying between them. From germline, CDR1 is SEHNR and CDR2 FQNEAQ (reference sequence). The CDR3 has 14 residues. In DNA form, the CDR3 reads TGTGCCAGCAGCTTAGGAGGGGAGGGCACTGAAGCTTTCTTT. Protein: CASSLGGEGTEAFF.

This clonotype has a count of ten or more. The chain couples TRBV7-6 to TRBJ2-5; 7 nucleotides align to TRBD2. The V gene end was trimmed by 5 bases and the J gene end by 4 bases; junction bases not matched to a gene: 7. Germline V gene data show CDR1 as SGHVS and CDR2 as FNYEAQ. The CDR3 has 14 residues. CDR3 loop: CASSPGAGPETQYF. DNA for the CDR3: TGTGCCAGCAGCCCAGGAGCGGGACCAGAGACCCAGTACTTC.

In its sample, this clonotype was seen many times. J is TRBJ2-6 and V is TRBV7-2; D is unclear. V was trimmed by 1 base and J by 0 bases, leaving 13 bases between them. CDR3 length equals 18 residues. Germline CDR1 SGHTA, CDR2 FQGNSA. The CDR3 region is CASSLGVGPSSGANVLTF. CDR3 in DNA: TGTGCCAGCAGCTTAGGGGTAGGGCCAAGCTCTGGGGCCAACGTCCTGACTTTC.

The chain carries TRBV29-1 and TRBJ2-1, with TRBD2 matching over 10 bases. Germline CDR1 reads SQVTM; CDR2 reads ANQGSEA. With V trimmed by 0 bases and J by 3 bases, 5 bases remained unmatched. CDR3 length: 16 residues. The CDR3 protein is CSVEDRASGGYNEQFF. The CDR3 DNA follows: TGCAGCGTTGAAGATAGGGCTAGCGGGGGCTACAATGAGCAGTTCTTC.

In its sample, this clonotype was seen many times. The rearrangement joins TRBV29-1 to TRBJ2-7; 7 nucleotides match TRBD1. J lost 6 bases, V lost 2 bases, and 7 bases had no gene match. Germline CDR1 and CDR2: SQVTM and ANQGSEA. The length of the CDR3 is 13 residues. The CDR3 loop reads CSVEHRGRGEQYF. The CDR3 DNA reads TGCAGCGTTGAACACAGGGGCAGAGGCGAGCAGTACTTC.

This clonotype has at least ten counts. The CDR3 DNA reads TGTGCCAGCAGCTTAGCGCCGGGGACATACGAGCAGTACTTC. Translating it yields CASSLAPGTYEQYF. The rearrangement uses TRBV7-6 and TRBJ2-7; TRBD1 might be the D (6 bases). V lost 0 bases to trimming and J lost 4 bases, with 10 bases between them. The CDR3 is 14 amino acids. The germline gives CDR1 SGHVS, CDR2 FNYEAQ.

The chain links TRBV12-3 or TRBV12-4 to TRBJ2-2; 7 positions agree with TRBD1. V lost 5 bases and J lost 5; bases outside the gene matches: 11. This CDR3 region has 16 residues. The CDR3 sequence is CASSPQQPTGTGELFF. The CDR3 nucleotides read TGTGCCAGCAGTCCGCAGCAGCCGACAGGGACCGGGGAGCTGTTTTTT.

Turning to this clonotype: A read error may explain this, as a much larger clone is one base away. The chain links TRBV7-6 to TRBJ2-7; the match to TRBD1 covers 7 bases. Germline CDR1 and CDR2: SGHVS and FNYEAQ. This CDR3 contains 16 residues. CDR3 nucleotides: TGTGCCAGCAGCGACGGGACAGCTTATTTCTCCCACGAGCAGAACTTC. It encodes CASSDGTAYFSHEQNF.

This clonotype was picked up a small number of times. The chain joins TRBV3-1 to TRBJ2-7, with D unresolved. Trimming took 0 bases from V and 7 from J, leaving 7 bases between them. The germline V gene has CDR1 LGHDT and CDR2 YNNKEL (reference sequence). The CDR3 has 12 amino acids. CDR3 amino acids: CASSQEGWEQYF. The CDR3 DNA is TGTGCCAGCAGCCAAGAAGGGTGGGAGCAGTACTTC.